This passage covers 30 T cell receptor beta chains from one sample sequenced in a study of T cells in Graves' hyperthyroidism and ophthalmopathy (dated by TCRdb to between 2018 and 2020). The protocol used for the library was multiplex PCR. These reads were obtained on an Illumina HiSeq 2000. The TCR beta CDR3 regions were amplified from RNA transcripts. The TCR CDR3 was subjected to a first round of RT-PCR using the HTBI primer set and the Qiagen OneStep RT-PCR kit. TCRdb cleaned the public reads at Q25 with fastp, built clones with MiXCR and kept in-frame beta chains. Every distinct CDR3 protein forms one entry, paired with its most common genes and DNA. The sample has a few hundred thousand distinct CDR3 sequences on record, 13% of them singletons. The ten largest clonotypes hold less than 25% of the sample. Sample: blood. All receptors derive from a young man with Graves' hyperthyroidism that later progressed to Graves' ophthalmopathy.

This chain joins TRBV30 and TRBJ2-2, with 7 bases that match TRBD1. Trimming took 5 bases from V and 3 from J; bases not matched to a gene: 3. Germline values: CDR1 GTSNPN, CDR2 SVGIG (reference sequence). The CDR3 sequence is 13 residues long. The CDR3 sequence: CAWDRADTGELFF. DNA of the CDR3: TGTGCCTGGGACAGGGCGGACACCGGGGAGCTGTTTTTT.

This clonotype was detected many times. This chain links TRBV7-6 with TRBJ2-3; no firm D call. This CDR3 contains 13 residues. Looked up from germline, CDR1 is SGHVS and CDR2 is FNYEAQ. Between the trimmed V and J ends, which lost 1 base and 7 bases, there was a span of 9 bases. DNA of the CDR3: TGTGCCAGCAGCTTAGACCAGATTCATACGCAGTATTTT. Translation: CASSLDQIHTQYF.

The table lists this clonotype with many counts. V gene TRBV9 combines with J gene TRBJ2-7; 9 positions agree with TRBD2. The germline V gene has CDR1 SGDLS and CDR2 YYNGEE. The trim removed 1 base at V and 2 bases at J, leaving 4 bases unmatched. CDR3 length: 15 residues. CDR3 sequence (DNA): TGTGCCAGCAGCGTAAAAGCGGGGGGAGCCTACGAGCAGTACTTC. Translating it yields CASSVKAGGAYEQYF.

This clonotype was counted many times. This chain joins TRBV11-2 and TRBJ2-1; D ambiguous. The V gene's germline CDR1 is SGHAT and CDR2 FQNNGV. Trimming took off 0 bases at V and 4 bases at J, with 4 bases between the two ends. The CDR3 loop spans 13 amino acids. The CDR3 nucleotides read TGTGCCAGCAGCTTAGAATTATACAATGAGCAGTTCTTC. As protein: CASSLELYNEQFF.

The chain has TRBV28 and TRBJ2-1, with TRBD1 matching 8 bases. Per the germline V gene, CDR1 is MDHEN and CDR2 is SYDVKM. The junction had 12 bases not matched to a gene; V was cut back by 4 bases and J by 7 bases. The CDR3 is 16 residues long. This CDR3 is CASSSGGQGATNEQFF. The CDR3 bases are TGTGCCAGCAGTTCTGGAGGACAGGGAGCCACAAATGAGCAGTTCTTC.

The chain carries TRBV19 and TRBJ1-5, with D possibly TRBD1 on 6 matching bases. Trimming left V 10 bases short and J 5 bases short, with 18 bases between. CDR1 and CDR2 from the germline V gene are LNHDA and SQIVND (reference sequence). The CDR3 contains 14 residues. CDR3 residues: CATQTGGPYQPQHF. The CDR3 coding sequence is TGTGCCACCCAGACGGGGGGCCCATATCAGCCCCAGCATTTT.

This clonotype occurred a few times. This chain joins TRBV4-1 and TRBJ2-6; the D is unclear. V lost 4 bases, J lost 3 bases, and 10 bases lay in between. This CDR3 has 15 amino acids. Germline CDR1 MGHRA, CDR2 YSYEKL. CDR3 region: CASSRAGGGANVLTF. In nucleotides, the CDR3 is TGCGCCAGCAGCCGAGCCGGTGGTGGGGCCAACGTCCTGACTTTC.

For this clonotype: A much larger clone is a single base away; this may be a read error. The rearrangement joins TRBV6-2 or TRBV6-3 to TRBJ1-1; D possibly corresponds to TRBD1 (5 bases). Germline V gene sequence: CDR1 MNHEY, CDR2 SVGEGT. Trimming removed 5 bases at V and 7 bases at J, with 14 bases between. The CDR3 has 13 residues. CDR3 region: CASSPAGRIEAFF. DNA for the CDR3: TGTGCCAGCAGTCCCGCAGGGCGGATTGAAGCTTTCTTT.

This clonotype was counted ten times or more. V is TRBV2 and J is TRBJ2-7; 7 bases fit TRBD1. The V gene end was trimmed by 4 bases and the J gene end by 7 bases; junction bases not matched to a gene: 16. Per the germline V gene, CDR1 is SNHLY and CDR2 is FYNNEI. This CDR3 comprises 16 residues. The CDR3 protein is CASSVGDSDPGGEQYF. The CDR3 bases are TGTGCCAGCAGTGTGGGGGACAGCGATCCAGGTGGAGAGCAGTACTTC. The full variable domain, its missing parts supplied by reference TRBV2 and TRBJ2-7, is EPEVTQTPSHQVTQMGQEVILRCVPISNHLYFYWYRQILGQKVEFLVSFYNNEISEKSEIFDDQFSVERPDGSNFTLKIRSTKLEDSAMYFCASSVGDSDPGGEQYFGPGTRLTVT.

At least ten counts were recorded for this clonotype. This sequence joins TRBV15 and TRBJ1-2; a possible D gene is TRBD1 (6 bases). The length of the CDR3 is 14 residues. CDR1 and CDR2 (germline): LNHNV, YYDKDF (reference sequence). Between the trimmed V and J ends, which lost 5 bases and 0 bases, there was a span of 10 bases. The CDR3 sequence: CATSARTANYGYTF. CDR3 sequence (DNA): TGTGCCACCAGCGCCAGGACAGCTAACTATGGCTACACCTTC. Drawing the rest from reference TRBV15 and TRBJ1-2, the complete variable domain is DAMVIQNPRYQVTQFGKPVTLSCSQTLNHNVMYWYQQKSSQAPKLLFHYYDKDFNNEADTPDNFQSRRPNTSFCFLDIRSPGLGDTAMYLCATSARTANYGYTFGSGTRLTVV.

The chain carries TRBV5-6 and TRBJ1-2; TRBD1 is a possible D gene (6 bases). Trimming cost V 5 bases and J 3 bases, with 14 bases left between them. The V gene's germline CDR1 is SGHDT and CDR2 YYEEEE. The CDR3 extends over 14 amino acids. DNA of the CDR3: TGTGCCAGCAGTCTACAGGGAGATGACTATGGCTACACCTTC. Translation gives CASSLQGDDYGYTF.

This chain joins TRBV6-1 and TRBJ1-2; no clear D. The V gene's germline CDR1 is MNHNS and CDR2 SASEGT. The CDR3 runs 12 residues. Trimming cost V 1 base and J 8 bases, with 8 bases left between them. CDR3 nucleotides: TGTGCCAGCAGTGAAGGGAGTGCGGGCTACACCTTC. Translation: CASSEGSAGYTF.

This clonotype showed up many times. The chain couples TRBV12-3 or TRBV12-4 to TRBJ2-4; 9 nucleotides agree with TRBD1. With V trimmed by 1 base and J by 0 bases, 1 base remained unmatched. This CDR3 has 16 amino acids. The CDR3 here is CASSLGTGVAKNIQYF. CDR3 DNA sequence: TGTGCCAGCAGTTTAGGGACAGGGGTAGCCAAAAACATTCAGTACTTC.

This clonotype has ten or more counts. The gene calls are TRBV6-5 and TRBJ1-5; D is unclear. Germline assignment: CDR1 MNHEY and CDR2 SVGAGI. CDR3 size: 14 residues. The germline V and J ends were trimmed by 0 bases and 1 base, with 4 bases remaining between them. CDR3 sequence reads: CASSYSGSNQPQHF. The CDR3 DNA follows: TGTGCCAGCAGTTACTCGGGGAGCAATCAGCCCCAGCATTTT.

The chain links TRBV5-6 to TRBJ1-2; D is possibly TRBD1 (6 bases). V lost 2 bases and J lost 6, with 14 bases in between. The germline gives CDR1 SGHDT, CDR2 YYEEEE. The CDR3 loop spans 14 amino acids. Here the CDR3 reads CASSLQGLSHGYTF. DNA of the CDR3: TGTGCCAGCAGCTTACAGGGACTGTCGCATGGCTACACCTTC. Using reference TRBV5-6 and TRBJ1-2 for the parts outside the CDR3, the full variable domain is DAGVTQSPTHLIKTRGQQVTLRCSPKSGHDTVSWYQQALGQGPQFIFQYYEEEERQRGNFPDRFSGHQFPNYSSELNVNALLLGDSALYLCASSLQGLSHGYTFGSGTRLTVV.

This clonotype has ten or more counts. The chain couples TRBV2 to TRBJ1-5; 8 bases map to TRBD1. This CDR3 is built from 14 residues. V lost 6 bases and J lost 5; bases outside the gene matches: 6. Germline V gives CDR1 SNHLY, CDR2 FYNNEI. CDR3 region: CASSYRGGDQPQHF. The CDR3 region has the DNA TGTGCCAGCAGCTACAGGGGGGGGGATCAGCCCCAGCATTTT.

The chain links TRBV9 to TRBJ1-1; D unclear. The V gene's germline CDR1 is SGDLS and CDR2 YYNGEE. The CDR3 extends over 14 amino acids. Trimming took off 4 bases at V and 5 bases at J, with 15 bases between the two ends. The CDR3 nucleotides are TGTGCCAGCAGCCCGCGGGGAGGGATAACTGAAGCTTTCTTT. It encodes CASSPRGGITEAFF.

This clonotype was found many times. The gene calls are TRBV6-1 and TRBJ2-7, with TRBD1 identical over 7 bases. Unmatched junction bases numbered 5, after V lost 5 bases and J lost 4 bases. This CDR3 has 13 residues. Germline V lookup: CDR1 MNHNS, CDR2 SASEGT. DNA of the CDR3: TGTGCCAGCAGTCCGGACAGGAGGTACGAGCAGTACTTC. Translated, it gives CASSPDRRYEQYF.

For the CDR3, the DNA is TGCAGCGTTGAAGTCCAGGATCCAGATACGCAGTATTTT. It codes for CSVEVQDPDTQYF. The chain employs TRBV29-1 and TRBJ2-3, with unresolved D. The CDR3 contains 13 residues. Looked up from germline, CDR1 is SQVTM and CDR2 is ANQGSEA. Trimming cost V 1 base and J 4 bases, with 9 bases left between them.

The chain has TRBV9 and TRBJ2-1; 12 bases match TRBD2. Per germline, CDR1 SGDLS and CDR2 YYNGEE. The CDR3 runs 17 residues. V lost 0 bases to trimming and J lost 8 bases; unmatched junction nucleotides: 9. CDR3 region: CASSVEASGGALDEQFF. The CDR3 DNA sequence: TGTGCCAGCAGCGTAGAGGCTAGCGGGGGGGCCCTCGATGAGCAGTTCTTC. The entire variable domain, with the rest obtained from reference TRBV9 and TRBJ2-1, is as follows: DSGVTQTPKHLITATGQRVTLRCSPRSGDLSVYWYQQSLDQGLQFLIQYYNGEERAKGNILERFSAQQFPDLHSELNLSSLELGDSALYFCASSVEASGGALDEQFFGPGTRLTVL.

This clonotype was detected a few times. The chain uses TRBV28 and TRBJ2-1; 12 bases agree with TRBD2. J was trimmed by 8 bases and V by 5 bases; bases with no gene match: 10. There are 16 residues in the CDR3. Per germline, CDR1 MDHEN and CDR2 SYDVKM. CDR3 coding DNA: TGTGCCAGCAGTCCTCTCCTAGCGGGGGGGTCGCATGAGCAGTTCTTC. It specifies CASSPLLAGGSHEQFF.

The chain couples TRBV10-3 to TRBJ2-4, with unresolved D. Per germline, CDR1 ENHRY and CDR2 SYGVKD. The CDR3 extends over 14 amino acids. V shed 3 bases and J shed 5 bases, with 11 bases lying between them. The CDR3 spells CAISEFAQQNIQYF. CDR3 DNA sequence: TGTGCCATCAGTGAATTTGCGCAACAAAACATTCAGTACTTC.

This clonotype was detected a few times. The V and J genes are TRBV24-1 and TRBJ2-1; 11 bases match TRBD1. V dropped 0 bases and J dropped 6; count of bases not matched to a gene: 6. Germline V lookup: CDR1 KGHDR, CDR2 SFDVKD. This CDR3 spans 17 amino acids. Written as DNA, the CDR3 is TGTGCCACCAGTGATTTGGGGACAGGGGGGTTACTCAATGAGCAGTTCTTC. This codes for CATSDLGTGGLLNEQFF.

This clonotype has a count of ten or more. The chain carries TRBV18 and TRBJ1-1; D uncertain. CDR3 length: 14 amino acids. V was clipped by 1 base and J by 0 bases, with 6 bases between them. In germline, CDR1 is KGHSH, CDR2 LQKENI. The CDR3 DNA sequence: TGTGCCAGCTCACCACTGTATCTGAACACTGAAGCTTTCTTT. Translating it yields CASSPLYLNTEAFF.

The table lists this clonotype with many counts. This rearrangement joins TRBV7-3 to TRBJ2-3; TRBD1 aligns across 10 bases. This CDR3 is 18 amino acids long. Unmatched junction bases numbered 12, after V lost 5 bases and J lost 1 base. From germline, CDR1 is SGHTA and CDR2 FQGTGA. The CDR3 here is CASSIPNEGTGGTDTQYF. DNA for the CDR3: TGTGCCAGCAGCATACCTAACGAAGGGACAGGGGGCACAGATACGCAGTATTTT.

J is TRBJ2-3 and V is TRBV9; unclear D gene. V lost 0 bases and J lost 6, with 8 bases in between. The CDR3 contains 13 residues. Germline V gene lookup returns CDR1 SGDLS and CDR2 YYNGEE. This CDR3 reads CASSVEEQDTQYF. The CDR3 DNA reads TGTGCCAGCAGCGTAGAGGAGCAGGATACGCAGTATTTT.

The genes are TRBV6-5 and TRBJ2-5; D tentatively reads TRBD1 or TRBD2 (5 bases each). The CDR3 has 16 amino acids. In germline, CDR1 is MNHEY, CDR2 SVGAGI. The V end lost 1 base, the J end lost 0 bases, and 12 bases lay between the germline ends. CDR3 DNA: TGTGCCAGCAGTTACTGGGGACCGAAGGACCAAGAGACCCAGTACTTC. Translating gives CASSYWGPKDQETQYF.

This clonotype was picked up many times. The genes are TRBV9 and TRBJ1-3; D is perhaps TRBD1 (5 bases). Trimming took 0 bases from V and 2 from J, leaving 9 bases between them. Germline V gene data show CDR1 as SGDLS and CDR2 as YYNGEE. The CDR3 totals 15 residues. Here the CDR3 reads CASSVGQTTGNTIYF. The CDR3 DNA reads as TGTGCCAGCAGCGTAGGACAGACCACTGGAAACACCATATATTTT.

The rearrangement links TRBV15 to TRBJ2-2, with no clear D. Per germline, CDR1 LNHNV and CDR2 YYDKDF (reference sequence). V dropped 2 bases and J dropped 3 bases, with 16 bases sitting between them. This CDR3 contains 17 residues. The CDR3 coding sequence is TGTGCCACCAGCAGAAAAAGACGGAGTGGGGACACCGGGGAGCTGTTTTTT. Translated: CATSRKRRSGDTGELFF. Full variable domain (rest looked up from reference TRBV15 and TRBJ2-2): DAMVIQNPRYQVTQFGKPVTLSCSQTLNHNVMYWYQQKSSQAPKLLFHYYDKDFNNEADTPDNFQSRRPNTSFCFLDIRSPGLGDTAMYLCATSRKRRSGDTGELFFGEGSRLTVL.

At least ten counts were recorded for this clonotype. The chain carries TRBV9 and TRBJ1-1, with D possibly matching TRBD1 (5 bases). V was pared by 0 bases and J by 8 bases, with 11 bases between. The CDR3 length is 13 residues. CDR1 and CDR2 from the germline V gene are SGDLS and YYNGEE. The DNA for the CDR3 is TGTGCCAGCAGCGTAGTACGAGACAGCGAAGCTTTCTTT. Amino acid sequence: CASSVVRDSEAFF. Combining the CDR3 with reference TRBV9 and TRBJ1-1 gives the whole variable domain DSGVTQTPKHLITATGQRVTLRCSPRSGDLSVYWYQQSLDQGLQFLIQYYNGEERAKGNILERFSAQQFPDLHSELNLSSLELGDSALYFCASSVVRDSEAFFGQGTRLTVV.